This T cell receptor (beta chain) was identified in a study of blood T cell repertoires in COVID-19. This clone was found a few times. Sequencing was performed with immunoSEQ multiplex PCR; in TCRdb, only in-frame clones are kept and a portion is missing. The table includes around 190,000 clones, roughly 79% detected once. This CDR3 contains 11 residues. V lost 3 bases and J 6 bases, leaving 4 bases between the germline ends. Looked up from germline, CDR1 is LNHNV and CDR2 is YYDKDF (reference sequence). One Seattle source followed patients from active infection through their disease course. V and J are TRBV15 and TRBJ2-3; unclear D gene. The origin of this receptor is a woman aged 40 to 50 with COVID-19, enrolled during active disease. The sequenced sample consisted of peripheral blood. CDR3 DNA: TGTGCCACCAGCAGCGGGGATACGCAGTATTTT. This translates into CATSSGDTQYF.